In this sample, the clone carrying this T cell receptor (beta chain) turned up a few times. Its antigen is as yet unknown. These data belong to a study of cytomegalovirus exposure and HLA in healthy donors. Notes on the study in general: Later analysis found that TCR beta chains associated with HLA were more clonally expanded than other, equally common chains. Rates of TCR association differed by HLA locus in a later analysis, with DRB1 highest and HLA-C lowest. A missense variant in DCLRE1C was later tied to TCR beta V- and J-gene trimming. Common viral pathogens seemed, in a later analysis, to connect with several of the most significant clusters.

Trimming cost V 8 bases and J 0 bases; bases outside gene matches: 3. CDR1 and CDR2 (germline): WNHNN, SYGVQD (reference sequence). This CDR3 region has 13 residues. Vbeta (60) and Jbeta (13) primers were used in the PCR. TCRdb keeps only in-frame clones here, not all; method: immunoSEQ multiplex PCR. The data contain about 63,000 clones, more than 70% of them seen just once; the ten biggest clones take up roughly 25%. The chain uses TRBV10-1 and TRBJ1-1; 7 nucleotides agree with TRBD1. The sample taken for sequencing was PBMCs. The sequence was obtained from a man aged 50-59 years in good health and CMV-seropositive. CDR3 amino acids: CASSDRLNTEAFF. The CDR3 bases are TGCGCCAGCTCGGACAGGTTGAACACTGAAGCTTTCTTT.